The 15 T cell receptor beta chains given below trace back to one sample, sequenced in a study of regulatory T cells in long-lasting Graves disease. Sample time point: newly diagnosed GD, antithyroid drugs for less than 3 months. Preparation of the TCR library used RNA extracted from PBMCs. With iRepertoire HTBI primers and Arm-PCR of CDR3 regions, TCR beta libraries were built. TCRdb processed the multiplex PCR reads anew with MiXCR; each CDR3 protein has one entry. The table includes hundreds of thousands of distinct CDR3 sequences, 12% detected once. Another study also made use of these data, one on T cells in Graves' hyperthyroidism and ophthalmopathy.

The source was peripheral blood mononuclear cells (PBMCs), collected at new diagnosis, from a patient treated with antithyroid drugs. These receptors were obtained from a woman in her twenties or thirties with Graves disease.

The rearrangement joins TRBV11-2 to TRBJ2-7; TRBD1 aligns across 8 bases. Germline assignment: CDR1 SGHAT and CDR2 FQNNGV. J lost 4 bases, V lost 3 bases, and 11 bases had no gene match. The CDR3 extends over 16 amino acids. CDR3 region: CASSFARNRGIYEQYF. CDR3 DNA sequence: TGTGCCAGCAGCTTTGCGAGAAACAGGGGGATTTACGAGCAGTACTTC. The full variable domain, with the rest looked up from reference TRBV11-2 and TRBJ2-7, is EAGVAQSPRYKIIEKRQSVAFWCNPISGHATLYWYQQILGQGPKLLIQFQNNGVVDDSQLPKDRFSAERLKGVDSTLKIQPAKLEDSAVYLCASSFARNRGIYEQYFGPGTRLTVT.

Ten or more counts support this clonotype. The chain is built from TRBV4-2 and TRBJ2-4, with D hard to call. The J call could be wrong; TRBJ2-1 is a better fit for the DNA end. Looked up from germline, CDR1 is LGHNA and CDR2 is YNFKEQ. The CDR3 spans 15 residues. In DNA, the CDR3 is TGTGCCAGCAGCCAAGTCAGCCCCCTAGAACCCGAGCAGTTCTTC. Amino acid sequence: CASSQVSPLEPEQFF.

This clonotype was seen many times. J is TRBJ1-2 and V is TRBV28; D might be TRBD1 (6 bases). CDR3 size: 15 residues. Looked up from germline, CDR1 is MDHEN and CDR2 is SYDVKM. Trimming pared 3 bases from V and 8 bases from J, leaving 19 bases between. The CDR3 DNA follows: TGTGCCAGCAGTTTCGTGGGGGCGCGCGTGGGAGGCTACACCTTC. It translates to CASSFVGARVGGYTF.

This rearrangement joins TRBV29-1 to TRBJ2-5; 8 bases map to TRBD2. Trimming removed 0 bases from V and 0 bases from J; junction bases left unmatched: 3. CDR1 SQVTM and CDR2 ANQGSEA come from the germline V gene. This CDR3 spans 15 amino acids. Written as DNA, the CDR3 is TGCAGCGTTGAAGATGTAGCGGGGAACCAAGAGACCCAGTACTTC. Translating gives CSVEDVAGNQETQYF.

This clonotype was recorded many times. The chain joins TRBV15 to TRBJ2-7; tentative D call: TRBD2 (5 bases). The CDR3 runs 17 residues. Germline V gene lookup returns CDR1 LNHNV and CDR2 YYDKDF (reference sequence). The germline V and J ends were trimmed by 6 bases and 7 bases, with 28 bases remaining between them. The DNA of the CDR3 is TGTGCCACCAGTAATGAAGAAACTCGGACTCTCCCTGGGGAGCAGTACTTC. It is translated as CATSNEETRTLPGEQYF.

The V and J genes are TRBV19 and TRBJ2-6; maybe TRBD1 (6 bases). CDR1 and CDR2 (germline): LNHDA, SQIVND (reference sequence). The CDR3 totals 15 residues. V was shortened by 5 bases and J by 4 bases, with 12 bases between the two germline ends. For the CDR3, the DNA is TGTGCCAGTAGTGCCCGAGGGACAGGGGCCAACGTCCTGACTTTC. Its protein product is CASSARGTGANVLTF.

In its sample, this clonotype was seen many times. The chain couples TRBV30 to TRBJ1-1; perhaps TRBD1 as D (5 bases). Trimming left V 1 base short and J 2 bases short, with 11 bases between. Germline V gives CDR1 GTSNPN, CDR2 SVGIG (reference sequence). The CDR3 is 14 residues long. CDR3 protein: CAWSAGAVNTEAFF. CDR3 nucleotide sequence: TGTGCCTGGAGTGCCGGGGCCGTAAACACTGAAGCTTTCTTT.

This clonotype was seen many times. The chain carries TRBV11-2 and TRBJ2-1; 13 nucleotides match TRBD2. Germline V CDR1 and CDR2: SGHAT, FQNNGV. The CDR3 has 16 residues. The junction had 8 bases not matched to a gene; V was cut back by 5 bases and J by 7 bases. The CDR3 here is CASSTLLTSGRNEQFF. Here the CDR3 DNA reads TGTGCCAGCAGCACCCTCCTGACTAGCGGGAGGAATGAGCAGTTCTTC.

This clonotype appeared many times. This chain connects TRBV12-3 or TRBV12-4 to TRBJ2-1, with D tentatively TRBD1 or TRBD2 (5 bases each). Trimming took off 2 bases at V and 3 bases at J, with 11 bases between the two ends. The CDR3 runs 15 residues. The CDR3 sequence is CASSLKGPHYNEQFF. The CDR3 coding sequence is TGTGCCAGCAGTTTAAAGGGACCCCACTACAATGAGCAGTTCTTC.

In its sample, this clonotype was seen many times. V usage is TRBV24-1 and J usage is TRBJ2-7; 10 nucleotides line up with TRBD1. V dropped 9 bases and J dropped 3; count of bases not matched to a gene: 10. Germline loops: CDR1 KGHDR, CDR2 SFDVKD. The CDR3 length is 15 residues. CDR3 in amino acids: CATEGGQGEGYEQYF. CDR3 nucleotides: TGTGCCACCGAAGGAGGACAGGGGGAGGGCTACGAGCAGTACTTC.

This clonotype was detected a few times. The chain joins TRBV30 to TRBJ2-7, with D unclear. The CDR3 sequence is 13 residues long. Between the trimmed V and J ends, which lost 0 bases and 1 base, there was a span of 7 bases. Germline V gene sequence: CDR1 GTSNPN, CDR2 SVGIG (reference sequence). The CDR3 sequence: CAWSVHRSYEQYF. CDR3 bases: TGTGCCTGGAGTGTACATAGGTCCTACGAGCAGTACTTC.

The chain couples TRBV18 to TRBJ1-4; D gene ambiguous. The CDR3 loop spans 15 amino acids. With 3 bases removed from V and 3 bases from J, the gap between germline ends came to 11 bases. Germline V CDR1 and CDR2: KGHSH, LQKENI. The CDR3 sequence: CASSPLRAPNEKLFF. The CDR3 nucleotides are TGTGCCAGCTCACCTTTGAGGGCGCCTAATGAAAAACTGTTTTTT.

This clonotype was counted at least ten times. CDR3 in amino acids: CASTSSLSAGGIYNEQFF. DNA for the CDR3: TGTGCCAGCACCTCCTCCCTCTCAGCGGGAGGCATCTACAATGAGCAGTTCTTC. This sequence joins TRBV12-3 or TRBV12-4 and TRBJ2-1; TRBD2 agrees at 9 bases. The trim removed 7 bases at V and 3 bases at J, leaving 16 bases unmatched. This CDR3 is 18 amino acids long.

This clonotype was found a few times. The gene calls are TRBV2 and TRBJ2-7, with D unresolved. Germline V gene data show CDR1 as SNHLY and CDR2 as FYNNEI. The germline V and J ends were trimmed by 4 bases and 6 bases, with 7 bases remaining between them. CDR3 length equals 11 residues. CDR3 amino acids: CASSGSSEQYF. In DNA form, the CDR3 reads TGTGCCAGCAGTGGCAGTTCCGAGCAGTACTTC.

The rearrangement links TRBV19 to TRBJ2-4, with a weak D call TRBD1 (6 bases). V lost 6 bases to trimming and J lost 0 bases, with 12 bases between them. The CDR3 loop spans 15 amino acids. CDR1 and CDR2 (germline): LNHDA, SQIVND (reference sequence). This CDR3 reads CASRDRLVAKNIQYF. The DNA for the CDR3 is TGTGCCAGTAGGGACAGATTGGTAGCCAAAAACATTCAGTACTTC.